This TCR beta chain was captured in a study of T cells in Graves' hyperthyroidism and ophthalmopathy. Using RNA transcripts as the source, TCR beta CDR3 regions were amplified. A set of HTBI primers served as the primers for a first-round RT-PCR of the TCR CDR3. Each CDR3 protein is one row after TCRdb ran MiXCR on the multiplex PCR reads. The data contain about 380,000 distinct CDR3 sequences, more than 11% of them seen just once; the ten biggest clones take up 8% to 13%. Unmatched junction bases numbered 13, after V lost 10 bases and J lost 6 bases. The CDR3 totals 15 residues. Germline loops: CDR1 KGHDR, CDR2 SFDVKD. In its sample, this clonotype was seen many times. Absent ophthalmopathy progression within 18 months defined stable Graves' hyperthyroidism.

This sequence originates from an older woman with Graves' hyperthyroidism. The chain is built from TRBV24-1 and TRBJ1-2, with 10 bases aligning to TRBD1. The sample was blood. The CDR3 coding sequence is TGTGCCACTATAAATTTCGGACAGGGGGACGATGGCTACACCTTC. It yields the protein CATINFGQGDDGYTF.